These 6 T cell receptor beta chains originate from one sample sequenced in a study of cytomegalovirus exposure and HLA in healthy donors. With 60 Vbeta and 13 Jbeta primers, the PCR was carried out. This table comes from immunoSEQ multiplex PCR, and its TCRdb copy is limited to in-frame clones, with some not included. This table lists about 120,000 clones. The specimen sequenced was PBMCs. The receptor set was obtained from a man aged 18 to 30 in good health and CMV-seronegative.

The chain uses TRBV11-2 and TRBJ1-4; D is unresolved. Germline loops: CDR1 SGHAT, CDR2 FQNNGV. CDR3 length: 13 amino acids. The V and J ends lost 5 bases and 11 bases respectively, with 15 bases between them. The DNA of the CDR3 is TGTGCCAGCAGCGCCCCCTTCGCGGATAAACTGTTTTTT. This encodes CASSAPFADKLFF.

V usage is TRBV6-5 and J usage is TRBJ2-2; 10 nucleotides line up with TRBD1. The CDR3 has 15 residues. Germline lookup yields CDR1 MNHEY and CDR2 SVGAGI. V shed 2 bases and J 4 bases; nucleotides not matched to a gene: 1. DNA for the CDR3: TGTGCCAGCAGTTACGACAGGGGGCCCACCGGGGAGCTGTTTTTT. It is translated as CASSYDRGPTGELFF.

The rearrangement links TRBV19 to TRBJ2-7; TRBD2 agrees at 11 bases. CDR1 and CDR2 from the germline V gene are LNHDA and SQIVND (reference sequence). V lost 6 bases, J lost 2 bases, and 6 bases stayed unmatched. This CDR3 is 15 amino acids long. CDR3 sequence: CASRRGTSGTYEQYF. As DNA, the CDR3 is TGTGCCAGTAGGAGAGGGACTAGCGGTACCTACGAGCAGTACTTC.

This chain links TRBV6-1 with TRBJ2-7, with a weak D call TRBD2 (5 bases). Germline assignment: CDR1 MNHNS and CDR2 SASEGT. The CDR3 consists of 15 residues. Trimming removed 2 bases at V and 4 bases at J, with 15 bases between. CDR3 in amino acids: CASSEMSLREYEQYF. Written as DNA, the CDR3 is TGTGCCAGCAGTGAAATGTCTCTTAGGGAGTACGAGCAGTACTTC.

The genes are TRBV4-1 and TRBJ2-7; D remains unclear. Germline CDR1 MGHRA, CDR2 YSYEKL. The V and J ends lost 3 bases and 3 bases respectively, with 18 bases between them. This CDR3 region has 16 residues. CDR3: CASSQGASAGYYEQYF. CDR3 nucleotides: TGCGCCAGCAGCCAGGGCGCCTCGGCAGGATACTACGAGCAGTACTTC.

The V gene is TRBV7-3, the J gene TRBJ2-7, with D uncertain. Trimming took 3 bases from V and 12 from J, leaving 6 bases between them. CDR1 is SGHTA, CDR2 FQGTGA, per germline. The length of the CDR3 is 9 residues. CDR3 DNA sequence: TGTGCCAGCAGCTTTTTAGCGTACTTC. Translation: CASSFLAYF.